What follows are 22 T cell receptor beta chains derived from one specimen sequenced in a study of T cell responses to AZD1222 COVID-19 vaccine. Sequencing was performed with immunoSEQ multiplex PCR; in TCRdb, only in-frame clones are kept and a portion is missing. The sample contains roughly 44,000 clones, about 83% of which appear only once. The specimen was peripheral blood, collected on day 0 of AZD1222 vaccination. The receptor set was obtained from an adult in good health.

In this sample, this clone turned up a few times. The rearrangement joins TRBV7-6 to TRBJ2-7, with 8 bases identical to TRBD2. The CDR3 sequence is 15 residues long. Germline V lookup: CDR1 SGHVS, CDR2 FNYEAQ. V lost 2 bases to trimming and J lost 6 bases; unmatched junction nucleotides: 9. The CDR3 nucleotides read TGTGCCAGCAGCTTATCGGGGGGGGCTCGTTTCGAGCAGTACTTC. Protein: CASSLSGGARFEQYF.

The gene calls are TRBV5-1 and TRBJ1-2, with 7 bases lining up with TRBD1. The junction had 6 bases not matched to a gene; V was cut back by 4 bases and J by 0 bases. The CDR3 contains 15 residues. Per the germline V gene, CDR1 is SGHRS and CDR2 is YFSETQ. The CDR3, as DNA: TGCGCCAGCAGCCCTTGGACAGGAGCTAACTATGGCTACACCTTC. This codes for CASSPWTGANYGYTF.

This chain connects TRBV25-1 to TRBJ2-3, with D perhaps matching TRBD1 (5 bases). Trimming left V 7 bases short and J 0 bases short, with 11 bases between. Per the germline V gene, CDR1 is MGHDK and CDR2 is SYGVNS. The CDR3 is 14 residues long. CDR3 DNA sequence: TGTGCCAGCACAGGGTATCCTAGCACAGATACGCAGTATTTT. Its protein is CASTGYPSTDTQYF.

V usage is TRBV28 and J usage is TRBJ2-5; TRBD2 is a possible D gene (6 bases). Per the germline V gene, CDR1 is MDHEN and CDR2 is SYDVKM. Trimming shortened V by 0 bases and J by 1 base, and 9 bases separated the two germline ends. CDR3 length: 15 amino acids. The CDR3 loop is CASSLWSSAQETQYF. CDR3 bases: TGTGCCAGCAGTTTATGGTCTAGCGCCCAAGAGACCCAGTACTTC.

The CDR3 sequence: CASSLVGGPYEQYF. CDR3 DNA sequence: TGTGCCAGCAGTTTGGTGGGAGGGCCCTACGAGCAGTACTTC. This chain connects TRBV28 to TRBJ2-7, with 7 bases that match TRBD2. This CDR3 is built from 14 residues. Germline V gives CDR1 MDHEN, CDR2 SYDVKM. V shed 3 bases and J 2 bases; nucleotides not matched to a gene: 4.

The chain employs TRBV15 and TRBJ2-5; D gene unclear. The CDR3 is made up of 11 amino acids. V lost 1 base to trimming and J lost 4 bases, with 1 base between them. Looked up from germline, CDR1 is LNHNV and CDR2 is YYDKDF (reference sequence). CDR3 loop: CATSRGETQYF. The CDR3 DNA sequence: TGTGCCACCAGCAGAGGAGAGACCCAGTACTTC.

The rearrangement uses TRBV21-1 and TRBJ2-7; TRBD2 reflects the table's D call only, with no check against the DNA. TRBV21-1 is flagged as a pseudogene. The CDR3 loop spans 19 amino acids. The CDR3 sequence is CASSPKALRAGSSTGEQYF. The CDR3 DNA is TGTGCCAGCAGCCCGAAGGCCCTCCGAGCAGGATCCTCAACGGGAGAGCAGTACTTC.

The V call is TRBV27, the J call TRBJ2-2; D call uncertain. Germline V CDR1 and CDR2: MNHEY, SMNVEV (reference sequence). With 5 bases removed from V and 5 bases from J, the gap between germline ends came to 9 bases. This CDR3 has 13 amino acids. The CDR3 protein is CASSPRTTGELFF. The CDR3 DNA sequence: TGTGCCAGCAGTCCCCGAACGACCGGGGAGCTGTTTTTT.

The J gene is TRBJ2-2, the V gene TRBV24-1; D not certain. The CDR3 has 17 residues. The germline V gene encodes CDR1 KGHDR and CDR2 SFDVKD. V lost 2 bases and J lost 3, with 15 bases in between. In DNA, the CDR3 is TGTGCCACCAGTGATTACCATAGTGGGGTGGACACCGGGGAGCTGTTTTTT. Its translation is CATSDYHSGVDTGELFF.

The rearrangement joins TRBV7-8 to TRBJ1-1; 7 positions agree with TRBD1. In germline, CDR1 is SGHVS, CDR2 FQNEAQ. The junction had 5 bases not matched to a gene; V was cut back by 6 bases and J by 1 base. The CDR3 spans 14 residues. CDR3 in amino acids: CASSESGGNTEAFF. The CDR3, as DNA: TGTGCCAGCAGTGAATCAGGGGGGAACACTGAAGCTTTCTTT.

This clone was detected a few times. CDR3 coding DNA: TGTGCCAGCAGTTACGAGGGGCCTGGTAAAGAGACCCAGTACTTC. Translation: CASSYEGPGKETQYF. V gene TRBV6-2 or TRBV6-3 combines with J gene TRBJ2-5; D is possibly TRBD1 or TRBD2 (5 bases each). The germline V gene encodes CDR1 MNHEY and CDR2 SVGEGT. The CDR3 consists of 15 residues. Between the trimmed V and J ends, which lost 2 bases and 3 bases, there was a span of 13 bases.

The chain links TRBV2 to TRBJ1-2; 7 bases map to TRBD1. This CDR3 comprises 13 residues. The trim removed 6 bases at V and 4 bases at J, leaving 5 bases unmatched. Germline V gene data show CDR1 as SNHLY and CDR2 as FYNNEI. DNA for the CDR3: TGTGCCAGCAGGAGACAGGGCCGCTATGGCTACACCTTC. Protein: CASRRQGRYGYTF.

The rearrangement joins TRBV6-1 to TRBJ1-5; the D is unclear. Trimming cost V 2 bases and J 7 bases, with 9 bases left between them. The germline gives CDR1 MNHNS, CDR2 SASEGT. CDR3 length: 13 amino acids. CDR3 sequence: CASSEPYRQPQHF. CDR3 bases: TGTGCCAGCAGTGAACCCTATCGGCAGCCCCAGCATTTT.

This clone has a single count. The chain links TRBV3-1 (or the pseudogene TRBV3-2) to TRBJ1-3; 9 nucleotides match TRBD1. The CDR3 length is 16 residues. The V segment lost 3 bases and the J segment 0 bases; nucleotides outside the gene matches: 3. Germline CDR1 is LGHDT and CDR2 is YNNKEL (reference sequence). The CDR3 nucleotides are TGTGCCAGCAGCCAGGGACAGGGTTACTCTGGAAACACCATATATTTT. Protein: CASSQGQGYSGNTIYF.

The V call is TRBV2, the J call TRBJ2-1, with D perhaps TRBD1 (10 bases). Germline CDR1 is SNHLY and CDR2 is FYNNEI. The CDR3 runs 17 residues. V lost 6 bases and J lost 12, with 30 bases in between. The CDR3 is CASSGTGEGVAGVRQFF. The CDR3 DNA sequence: TGTGCCAGCAGCGGGACAGGGGAAGGGGTAGCGGGAGTCCGGCAGTTCTTC.

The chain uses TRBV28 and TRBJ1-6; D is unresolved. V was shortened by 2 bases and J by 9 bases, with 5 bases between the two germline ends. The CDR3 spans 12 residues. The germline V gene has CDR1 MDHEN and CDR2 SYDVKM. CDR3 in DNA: TGTGCCAGCAGTTTAGTTGCTTCACCCCTCCACTTT. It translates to CASSLVASPLHF.

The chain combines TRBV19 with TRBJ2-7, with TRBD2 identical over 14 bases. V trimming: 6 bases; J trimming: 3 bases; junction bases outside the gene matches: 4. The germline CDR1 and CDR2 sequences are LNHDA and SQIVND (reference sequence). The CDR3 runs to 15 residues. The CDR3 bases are TGTGCCAGTAGACCCGGGACTAGCGGGAGCTACGAGCAGTACTTC. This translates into CASRPGTSGSYEQYF.

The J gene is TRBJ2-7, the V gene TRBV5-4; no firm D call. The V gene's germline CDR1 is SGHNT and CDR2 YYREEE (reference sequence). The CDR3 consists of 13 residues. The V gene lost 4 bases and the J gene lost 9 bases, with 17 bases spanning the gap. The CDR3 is CASSPPGKKGQYF. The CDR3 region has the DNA TGTGCCAGCAGCCCCCCAGGAAAAAAAGGGCAGTACTTC. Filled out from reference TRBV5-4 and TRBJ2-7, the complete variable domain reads ETGVTQSPTHLIKTRGQQVTLRCSSQSGHNTVSWYQQALGQGPQFIFQYYREEENGRGNFPPRFSGLQFPNYSSELNVNALELDDSALYLCASSPPGKKGQYFGPGTRLTVT.

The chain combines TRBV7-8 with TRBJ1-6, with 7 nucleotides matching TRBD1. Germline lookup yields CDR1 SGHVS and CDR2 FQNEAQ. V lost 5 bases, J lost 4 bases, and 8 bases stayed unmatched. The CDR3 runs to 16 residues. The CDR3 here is CASSPEGQTYNSPLHF. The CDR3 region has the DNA TGTGCCAGCAGCCCCGAGGGACAGACTTATAATTCACCCCTCCACTTT. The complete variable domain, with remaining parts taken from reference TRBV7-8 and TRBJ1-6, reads GAGVSQSPRYKVAKRGQDVALRCDPISGHVSLFWYQQALGQGPEFLTYFQNEAQLDKSGLPSDRFFAERPEGSVSTLKIQRTQQEDSAVYLCASSPEGQTYNSPLHFGNGTRLTVT.

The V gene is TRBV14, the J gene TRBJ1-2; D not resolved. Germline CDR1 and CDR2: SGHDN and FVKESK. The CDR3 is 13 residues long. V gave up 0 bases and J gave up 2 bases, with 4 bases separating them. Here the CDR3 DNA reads TGTGCCAGCAGCCAAGACCCCAACTATGGCTACACCTTC. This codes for CASSQDPNYGYTF.

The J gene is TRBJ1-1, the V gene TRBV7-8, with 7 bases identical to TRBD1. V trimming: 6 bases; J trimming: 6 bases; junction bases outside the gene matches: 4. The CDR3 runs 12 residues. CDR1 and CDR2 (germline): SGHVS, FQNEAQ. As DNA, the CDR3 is TGTGCCAGCAGTCTTCAGGGGGCTGAAGCTTTCTTT. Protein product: CASSLQGAEAFF.

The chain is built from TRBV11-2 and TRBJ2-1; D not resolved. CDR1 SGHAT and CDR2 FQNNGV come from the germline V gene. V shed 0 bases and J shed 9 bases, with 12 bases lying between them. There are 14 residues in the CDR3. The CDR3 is CASSLDSHASEQFF. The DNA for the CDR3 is TGTGCCAGCAGCTTAGATTCGCACGCAAGTGAGCAGTTCTTC. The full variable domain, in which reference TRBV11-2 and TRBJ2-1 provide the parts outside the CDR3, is EAGVAQSPRYKIIEKRQSVAFWCNPISGHATLYWYQQILGQGPKLLIQFQNNGVVDDSQLPKDRFSAERLKGVDSTLKIQPAKLEDSAVYLCASSLDSHASEQFFGPGTRLTVL.